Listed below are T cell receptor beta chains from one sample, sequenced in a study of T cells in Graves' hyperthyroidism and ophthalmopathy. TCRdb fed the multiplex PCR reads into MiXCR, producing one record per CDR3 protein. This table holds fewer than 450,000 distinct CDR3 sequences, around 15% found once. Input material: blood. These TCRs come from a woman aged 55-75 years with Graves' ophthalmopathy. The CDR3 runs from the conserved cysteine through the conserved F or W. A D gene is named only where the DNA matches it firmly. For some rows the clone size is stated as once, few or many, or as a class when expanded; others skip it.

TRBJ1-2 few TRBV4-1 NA TGCGCCAGCAGCCAAGAGGAGGGCCGCGGGGATGGCTACACCTTC CASSQEEGRGDGYTF
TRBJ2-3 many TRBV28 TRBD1 TGTGCCAGCATAACACAGGGGCGCACAGATACGCAGTATTTT CASITQGRTDTQYF
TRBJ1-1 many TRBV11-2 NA TGTGCCAGCAGCTTAGATAGCAGAGCCAAAGCTTTCTTT CASSLDSRAKAFF
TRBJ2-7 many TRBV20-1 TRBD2 TGCAGTGCTAGCCCCGCTAGCGGGAGCCCCTACGAGCAGTACTTC CSASPASGSPYEQYF
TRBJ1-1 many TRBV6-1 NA TGTGCCAGCAGTCCTAGTAGGTGGGCGGAAGCTTTCTTT CASSPSRWAEAFF
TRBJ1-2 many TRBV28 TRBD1 TGTGCCAGCAGTTTTCCCACTGGGACAGATGGCTACACCTTC CASSFPTGTDGYTF
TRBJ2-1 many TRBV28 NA TGTGCCAGCAGTCCTAGTAGCTCCTACAATGAGCAGTTCTTC CASSPSSSYNEQFF
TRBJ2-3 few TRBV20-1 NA TGCAGTGCTAGAGATCTTACGCAGTATTTT CSARDLTQYF
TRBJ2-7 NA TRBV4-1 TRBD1 TGCGCCAGCAGCCGAGGGACAGGGGGCGTCTCCTACGAGCAGTACTTC CASSRGTGGVSYEQYF
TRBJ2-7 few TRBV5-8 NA TGTGCCAGCAGCGGCGATAACTACGAGCAGTACTTC CASSGDNYEQYF
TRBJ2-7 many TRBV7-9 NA TGTGCCAGCAGACAGACAGGACAAAGCTCCTACGAGCAGTACTTC CASRQTGQSSYEQYF
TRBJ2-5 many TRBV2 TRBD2 TGTGCCAGCAGTGAATCCCTAGCGGGAGGGTTCGGGACCCAGTACTTC CASSESLAGGFGTQYF
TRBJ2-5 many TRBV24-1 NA TGTGCCACCAGTGACCCCAGCCTAGCGCCGGGAGAGGCCCAAGAGACCCAGTACTTC CATSDPSLAPGEAQETQYF
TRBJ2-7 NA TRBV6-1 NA TGTGCCAGCAGTCCAACCGGGGGCGGACTGGGACATAACGAGCAGTACTTC CASSPTGGGLGHNEQYF
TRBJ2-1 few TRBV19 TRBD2 TGTGCCAGTAGTACGGCGGGAGGTAATGAGCAGTTCTTC CASSTAGGNEQFF
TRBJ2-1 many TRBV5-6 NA TGTGCCAGCAGCCCACCCGGATACAATGAGCAGTTCTTC CASSPPGYNEQFF
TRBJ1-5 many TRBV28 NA TGTGCCAGCAGTTTATTAGGGACTCAGCCCCAGCATTTT CASSLLGTQPQHF
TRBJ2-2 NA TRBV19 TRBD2 TGTGCCAGTAGTCTAGCGGGAGGTCTAGGGACCGGGGAGCTGTTTTTT CASSLAGGLGTGELFF
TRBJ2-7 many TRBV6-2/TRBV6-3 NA TGTGCCAGCAGTTGGGCTAGCGCCTACGAGCAGTACTTC CASSWASAYEQYF
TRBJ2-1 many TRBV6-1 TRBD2 TGTGCCAGCATCAAACGGGGGGACAATGAGCAGTTCTTC CASIKRGDNEQFF
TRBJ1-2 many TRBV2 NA TGTGCCATCTCGGGCCGTAACTATGGCTACACCTTC CAISGRNYGYTF
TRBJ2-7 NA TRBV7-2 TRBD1 TGTGCCAGCAGCGGCCGGACAGGCAACGAGCAGTACTTC CASSGRTGNEQYF